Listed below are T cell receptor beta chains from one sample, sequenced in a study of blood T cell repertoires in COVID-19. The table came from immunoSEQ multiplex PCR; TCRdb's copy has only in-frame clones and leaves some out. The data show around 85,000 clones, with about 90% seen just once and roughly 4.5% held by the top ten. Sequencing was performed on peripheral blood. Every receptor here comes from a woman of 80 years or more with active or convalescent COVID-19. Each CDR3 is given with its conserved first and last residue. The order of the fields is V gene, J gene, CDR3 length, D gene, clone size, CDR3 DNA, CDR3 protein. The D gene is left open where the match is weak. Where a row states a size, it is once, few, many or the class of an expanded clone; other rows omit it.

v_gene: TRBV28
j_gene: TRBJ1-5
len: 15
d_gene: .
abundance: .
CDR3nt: TGTGCCAGTACATGGGGGCAATATAGCAATCAGCCCCAGCATTTT
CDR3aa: CASTWGQYSNQPQHF

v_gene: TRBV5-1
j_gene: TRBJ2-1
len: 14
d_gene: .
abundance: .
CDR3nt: TGCGCCAGCAGCCCCCCGGGAACCCACAATGAGCAGTTCTTC
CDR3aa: CASSPPGTHNEQFF

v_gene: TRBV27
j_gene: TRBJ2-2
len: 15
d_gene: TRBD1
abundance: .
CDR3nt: TGTGCCAGCAACCAGGACAGGAGTGACACCGGGGAGCTGTTTTTT
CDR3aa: CASNQDRSDTGELFF

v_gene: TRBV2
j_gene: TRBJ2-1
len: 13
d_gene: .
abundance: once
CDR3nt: TGTGCCAGCAGTGTCACAGGCCTTTGGGAGCAGTTCTTC
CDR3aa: CASSVTGLWEQFF

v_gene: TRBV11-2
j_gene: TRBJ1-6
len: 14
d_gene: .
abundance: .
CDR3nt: TGTGCCAGCAGCTCGACAGATTATAATTCACCCCTCCACTTT
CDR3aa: CASSSTDYNSPLHF

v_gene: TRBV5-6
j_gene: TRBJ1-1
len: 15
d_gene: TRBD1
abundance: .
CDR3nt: TGTGCCAGCAGCTCTTTTGGACAGGGAAGGCCTGAAGCTTTCTTT
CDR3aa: CASSSFGQGRPEAFF

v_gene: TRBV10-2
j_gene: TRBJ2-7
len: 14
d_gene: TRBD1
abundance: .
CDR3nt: TGCGCCAGCAGGGCCCGGGACAGGGGCAACGAGCAGTACTTC
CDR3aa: CASRARDRGNEQYF

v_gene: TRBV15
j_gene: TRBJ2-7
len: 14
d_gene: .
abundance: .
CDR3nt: TGTGCCACCAGCAGAGATCGAGGCCCCTACGAGCAGTACTTC
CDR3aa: CATSRDRGPYEQYF

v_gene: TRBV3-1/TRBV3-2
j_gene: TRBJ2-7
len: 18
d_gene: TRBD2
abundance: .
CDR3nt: TGTGCCAGCAGCCAAGCATTCCTAGCGGGAGACGGTGCGAACGAGCAGTACTTC
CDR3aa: CASSQAFLAGDGANEQYF

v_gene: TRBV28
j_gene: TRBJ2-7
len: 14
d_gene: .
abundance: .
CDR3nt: TGTGCCAGCAGTCTCCCCGGGGTATCCTACGAGCAGTACTTC
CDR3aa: CASSLPGVSYEQYF

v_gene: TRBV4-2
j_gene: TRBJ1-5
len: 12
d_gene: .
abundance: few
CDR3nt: TGTGCCAGCAGCCAAGAGGGCCAGCCCCAGCATTTT
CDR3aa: CASSQEGQPQHF

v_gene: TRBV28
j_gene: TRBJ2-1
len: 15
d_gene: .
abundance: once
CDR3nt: TGTGCCAGCAGTCCGCGGACAGGGAGGGACAATGAGCAGTTCTTC
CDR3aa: CASSPRTGRDNEQFF

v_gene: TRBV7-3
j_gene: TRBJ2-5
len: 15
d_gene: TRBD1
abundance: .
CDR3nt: TGTGCCAGCAGTCTCCGGGACAGGGCCCAAGAGACCCAGTACTTC
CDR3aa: CASSLRDRAQETQYF

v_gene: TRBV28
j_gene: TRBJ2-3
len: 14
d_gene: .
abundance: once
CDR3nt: TGTGCCAGCAGACCCGGAGGGACTTCAGATACGCAGTATTTT
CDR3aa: CASRPGGTSDTQYF

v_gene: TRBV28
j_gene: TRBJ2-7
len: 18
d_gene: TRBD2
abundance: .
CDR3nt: TGTGCCAGCAGTTTAAGCATCGAGACTAGCGGGGCCTCCTACGAGCAGTACTTC
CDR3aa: CASSLSIETSGASYEQYF

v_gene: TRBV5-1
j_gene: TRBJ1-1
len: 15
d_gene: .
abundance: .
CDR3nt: TGCGCCAGCAGCTTGGTGTCGCAGGGTGGCACTGAAGCTTTCTTT
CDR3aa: CASSLVSQGGTEAFF

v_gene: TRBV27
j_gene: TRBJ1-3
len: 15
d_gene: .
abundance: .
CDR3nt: TGTGCCAGCACCTCTGTGCTCGGGGCTGGAAACACCATATATTTT
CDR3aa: CASTSVLGAGNTIYF

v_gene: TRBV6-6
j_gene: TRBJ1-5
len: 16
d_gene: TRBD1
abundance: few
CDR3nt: TGTGCCAGCAGTCTGGACAGGGTTGGAAGCAATCAGCCCCAGCATTTT
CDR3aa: CASSLDRVGSNQPQHF

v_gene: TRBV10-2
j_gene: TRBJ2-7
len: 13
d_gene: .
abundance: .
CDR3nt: TGCGCCAGCAGTGAAGACAGAACCTACGAGCAGTACTTC
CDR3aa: CASSEDRTYEQYF

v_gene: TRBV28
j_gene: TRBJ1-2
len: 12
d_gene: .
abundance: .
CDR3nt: TGTGCCAGCAGTTCAGGGGAATATGGCTACACCTTC
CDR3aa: CASSSGEYGYTF

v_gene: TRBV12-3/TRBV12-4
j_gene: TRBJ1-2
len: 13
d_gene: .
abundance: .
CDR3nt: TGTGCCAGCACCAAGGACAGCTACTATGGCTACACCTTC
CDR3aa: CASTKDSYYGYTF

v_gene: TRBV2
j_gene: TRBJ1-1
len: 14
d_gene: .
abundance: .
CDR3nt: TGTGCCAGCAGGGACCCTCTGGAGGTCACTGAAGCTTTCTTT
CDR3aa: CASRDPLEVTEAFF

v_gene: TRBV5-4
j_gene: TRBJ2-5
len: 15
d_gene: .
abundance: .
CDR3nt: TGTGCCAGCAGCTTGGGGGGGGAGGCCGGGGAGACCCAGTACTTC
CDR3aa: CASSLGGEAGETQYF

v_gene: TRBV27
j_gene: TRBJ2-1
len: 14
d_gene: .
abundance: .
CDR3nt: TGTGCCAGCAGTCCAGACTATTCCGGGAATGAGCAGTTCTTC
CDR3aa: CASSPDYSGNEQFF